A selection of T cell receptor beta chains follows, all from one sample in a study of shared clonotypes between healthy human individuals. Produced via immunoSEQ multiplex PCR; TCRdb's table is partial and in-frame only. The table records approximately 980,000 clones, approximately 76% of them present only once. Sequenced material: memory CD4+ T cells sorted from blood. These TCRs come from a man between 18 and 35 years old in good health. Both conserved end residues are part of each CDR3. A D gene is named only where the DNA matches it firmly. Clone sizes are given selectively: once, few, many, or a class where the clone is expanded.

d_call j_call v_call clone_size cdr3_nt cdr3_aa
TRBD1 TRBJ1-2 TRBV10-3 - TGTGCCATCAGCCCGAATACAGGGGCCTATAACTATGGCTACACCTTC CAISPNTGAYNYGYTF
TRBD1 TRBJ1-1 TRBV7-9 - TGTGCCAGCAGCCTCACAGCCGACAGGGTTGAAGCTTTCTTT CASSLTADRVEAFF
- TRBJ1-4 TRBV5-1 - TGCGCCAGCAGCTTGGAAGGGAATAATGAAAAACTGTTTTTT CASSLEGNNEKLFF
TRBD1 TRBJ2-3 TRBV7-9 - TGTGCCAGCCAACAGGGGCGAGATACGCAGTATTTT CASQQGRDTQYF
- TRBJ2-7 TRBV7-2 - TGTGCCAGCAGCTCTCCGACGAGCTCCTACGAGCAGTACTTC CASSSPTSSYEQYF
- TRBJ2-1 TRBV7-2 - TGTGCCAGCACCCGGGACGAGCTTTACAATGAGCAGTTCTTC CASTRDELYNEQFF
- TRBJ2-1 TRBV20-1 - TGCTCAGGACTCCACAACAATGAGCAGTTCTTC CSGLHNNEQFF
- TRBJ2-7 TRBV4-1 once TGCGCCAGCAGCCACGATAGGGTGGGCGAGCAGTACTTC CASSHDRVGEQYF
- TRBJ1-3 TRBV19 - TGTGCCAGTAGTATAGCCCCGACAGTTCTTACCCCTTCCTCTGGAAACACCATATATTTT CASSIAPTVLTPSSGNTIYF
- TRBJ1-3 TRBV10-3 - TGTGCCATCAGTGACTTGGGCAGGGACTCTGGAAACACCATATATTTT CAISDLGRDSGNTIYF
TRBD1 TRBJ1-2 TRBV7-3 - TGTGCCAGCAGCCCGGGACAGGGGACCGGCTACACCTTC CASSPGQGTGYTF
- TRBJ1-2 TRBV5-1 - TGCGCCAGCAGCACCCTGGCTGAGACTAACTATGGCTACACCTTC CASSTLAETNYGYTF
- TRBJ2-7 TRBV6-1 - TGTGCCAGCAGTGAGTCAGCCCAAGCGGGCGACACCTACGAGCAGTACTTC CASSESAQAGDTYEQYF
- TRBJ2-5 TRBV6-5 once TGTGCCAGTCTTCCCGGGGGTACTTACCAAGAGACCCAGTACTTC CASLPGGTYQETQYF
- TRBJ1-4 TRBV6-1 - TGTGCCAGCAGTCTCCTCTCGGCCGCGGGGGAAAAACTGTTTTTT CASSLLSAAGEKLFF
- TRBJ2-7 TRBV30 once TGTGCCTGGAGTGCCGGTGGGGGGCGCCGCAACGAGCAGTACTTC CAWSAGGGRRNEQYF
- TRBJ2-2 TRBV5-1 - TGCGCCAGCAGCTTGTCCCCGGTACCCGGGGAGCTGTTTTTT CASSLSPVPGELFF
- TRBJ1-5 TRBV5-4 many TGTGCCAGCAGCTTGGGGGTTCAGCCCCAGCATTTT CASSLGVQPQHF
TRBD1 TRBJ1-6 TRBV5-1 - TGCGCCAGCAGCTTGGGACAGGGGGCCTATTCACCCCTCCACTTT CASSLGQGAYSPLHF
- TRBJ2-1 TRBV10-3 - TGTGCCATCAGTGATACATCGGGTACCAATGAGCAGTTCTTC CAISDTSGTNEQFF
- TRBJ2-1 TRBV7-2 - TGTGCCAGCAGCTTAGCTGTTTGGAATGAGCAGTTCTTC CASSLAVWNEQFF
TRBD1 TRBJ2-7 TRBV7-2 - TGTGCCAGCAGCTTGGGGACAGGGGGATTAAGCTCCTACGAGCAGTACTTC CASSLGTGGLSSYEQYF
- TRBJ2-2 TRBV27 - TGTGCCAGCAGTTCCGGTCGGAACACCGGGGAGCTGTTTTTT CASSSGRNTGELFF
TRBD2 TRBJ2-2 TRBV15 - TGTGCCACTAGCGGGGGGGCCCCCGGGGAGCTGTTTTTT CATSGGAPGELFF
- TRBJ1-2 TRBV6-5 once TGTGCCAGCAGCCCCCGGCAGGGTAATGGCTACACCTTC CASSPRQGNGYTF
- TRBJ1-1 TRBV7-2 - TGTGCCAGCAGCCCTCGTGGAGGGAGGAACACTGAAGCTTTCTTT CASSPRGGRNTEAFF
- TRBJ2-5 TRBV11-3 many TGTGCCAGCAGCTTAGGGGTACAAGAGACCCAGTACTTC CASSLGVQETQYF